These T cell receptor beta chains were read from a single sample in a study of T cells after yellow fever vaccination. TCRdb fed the 5' RACE reads into MiXCR, producing one record per CDR3 protein. The sample holds fewer than 450,000 distinct CDR3 sequences, under 5% seen once. The material sequenced was PBMCs, taken 5 days after the yellow fever booster vaccination. The receptor set was obtained from a man between 18 and 29 years old who received the YFV17D yellow fever vaccine. Each CDR3 is given with its conserved first and last residue. D genes are given only for firm matches. Clone size is stated in some rows and not others, as once, few, many or a class when expanded.

>.|TRBJ2-5|TRBV7-3|many
CASSSIQETQYF
TGTGCCAGCAGCTCGATCCAAGAGACCCAGTACTTC
>.|TRBJ2-2|TRBV15|.
CATSRGGGTGELFF
TGTGCCACCAGCAGAGGGGGTGGGACCGGGGAGCTGTTTTTT
>.|TRBJ1-1|TRBV20-1|many
CSARPQNTEAFF
TGCAGTGCTAGACCACAGAACACTGAAGCTTTCTTT
>.|TRBJ2-7|TRBV4-2|.
CASSQERRDEQYF
TGTGCCAGCAGCCAGGAGAGGCGCGACGAGCAGTACTTC
>.|TRBJ2-7|TRBV20-1|few
CSAMIPGRASEQYF
TGCAGTGCAATGATTCCAGGGAGAGCTTCCGAGCAGTACTTC
>TRBD2|TRBJ2-5|TRBV20-1|many
CSARDRPGGPSETQYF
TGCAGTGCTAGAGATCGACCGGGGGGGCCTAGTGAGACCCAGTACTTC
>.|TRBJ2-1|TRBV7-2|many
CASSLGQNNEQFF
TGTGCCAGCAGCTTAGGGCAGAACAATGAGCAGTTCTTC
>.|TRBJ2-7|TRBV20-1|many
CSVASGTSYEQYF
TGCAGTGTGGCGTCGGGGACCTCCTACGAGCAGTACTTC
>.|TRBJ2-1|TRBV5-1|many
CASSQGLGSYNEQFF
TGCGCCAGCAGCCAGGGTTTGGGATCCTACAATGAGCAGTTCTTC
>.|TRBJ2-5|TRBV20-1|few
CSAVSVSPAETQYF
TGCAGTGCCGTTAGCGTTTCCCCCGCAGAGACCCAGTACTTC
>.|TRBJ2-5|TRBV18|many
CASSPPASYETQYF
TGTGCCAGCTCACCACCGGCTAGCTATGAGACCCAGTACTTC
>.|TRBJ1-6|TRBV4-3|.
CASSQVGGGDSPLHF
TGCGCCAGCAGCCAAGTGGGGGGAGGGGATTCACCCCTCCACTTT
>TRBD2|TRBJ2-1|TRBV2|many
CASREGSGGAHEQFF
TGTGCCAGCAGGGAAGGGAGCGGGGGGGCCCATGAGCAGTTCTTC
>.|TRBJ2-1|TRBV6-5|few
CASSSVRGYNEQFF
TGTGCCAGCAGTTCCGTGAGGGGTTACAATGAGCAGTTCTTC
>TRBD2|TRBJ2-1|TRBV29-1|.
CSVVYGGGAYNEQFF
TGCAGCGTTGTGTACGGCGGGGGGGCCTACAATGAGCAGTTCTTC
>.|TRBJ1-2|TRBV5-4|few
CASSPSQGHYGYTF
TGTGCCAGCAGCCCTTCACAGGGCCACTATGGCTACACCTTC
>.|TRBJ2-1|TRBV28|.
CASSFWAAYNEQFF
TGTGCCAGCAGTTTTTGGGCAGCCTACAATGAGCAGTTCTTC
>.|TRBJ2-7|TRBV7-6|.
CASSLAGGGNSEQYF
TGTGCCAGCAGCTTAGCTGGCGGGGGCAACTCCGAGCAGTACTTC
>.|TRBJ1-1|TRBV11-2|few
CASSMVNTEAFF
TGTGCCAGCAGTATGGTGAACACTGAAGCTTTCTTT
>.|TRBJ1-5|TRBV12-3/TRBV12-4|few
CASSLLLRNQPQHF
TGTGCCAGCAGCCTCCTCCTTCGCAATCAGCCCCAGCATTTT
>.|TRBJ2-7|TRBV9|.
CASSVGDFAGEQYF
TGTGCCAGCAGCGTAGGAGACTTTGCGGGCGAGCAGTACTTC
>TRBD1|TRBJ2-2|TRBV5-1|many
CASSLGTATGELFF
TGCGCCAGCAGCCTAGGGACAGCCACCGGGGAGCTGTTTTTT
>.|TRBJ2-6|TRBV20-1|.
CSARGTDDSGANVLTF
TGCAGTGCTCGGGGGACCGACGACTCTGGGGCCAACGTCCTGACTTTC
>TRBD2|TRBJ2-1|TRBV28|few
CASSLSTLAGAFNEQFF
TGTGCCAGCAGTTTATCCACACTAGCGGGGGCCTTTAATGAGCAGTTCTTC
>.|TRBJ1-4|TRBV18|.
CASSPPVGEKLFF
TGTGCCAGCTCACCACCGGTGGGTGAAAAACTGTTTTTT
>.|TRBJ1-3|TRBV6-5|.
CASMGSGNTIYF
TGTGCCAGCATGGGGTCTGGAAACACCATATATTTT
>.|TRBJ2-5|TRBV6-5|.
CASSYLSGEETQYF
TGTGCCAGCAGTTACCTCTCGGGGGAAGAGACCCAGTACTTC
>TRBD1|TRBJ2-5|TRBV7-2|.
CASSKDRVAETQYF
TGTGCCAGCAGCAAGGACAGGGTGGCGGAGACCCAGTACTTC
>.|TRBJ2-3|TRBV12-3/TRBV12-4|few
CASSTSPGTDTQYF
TGTGCCAGCAGTACTAGCCCGGGCACAGATACGCAGTATTTT
>TRBD1|TRBJ2-7|TRBV5-1|many
CASSLDRGISYEQYF
TGCGCCAGCAGCTTGGACAGGGGGATCTCCTACGAGCAGTACTTC
>TRBD2|TRBJ2-1|TRBV4-1|.
CASREAGGYNEQFF
TGCGCCAGCAGGGAAGCGGGGGGGTACAATGAGCAGTTCTTC
>.|TRBJ2-3|TRBV4-1|.
CASSQSDSRDTQYF
TGCGCCAGCAGCCAATCCGATAGCAGAGATACGCAGTATTTT
>TRBD1|TRBJ1-1|TRBV7-9|.
CASSPDRHTEAFF
TGTGCCAGCAGCCCGGACAGGCACACTGAAGCTTTCTTT
>TRBD1|TRBJ1-1|TRBV19|few
CASRGGQTGAFF
TGTGCCAGTAGAGGGGGACAGACCGGAGCTTTCTTT
>.|TRBJ2-1|TRBV7-9|.
CASSLSSGIVLFPYNEQFF
TGTGCCAGCAGCTTAAGTTCAGGAATAGTCCTTTTCCCCTACAATGAGCAGTTCTTC
>.|TRBJ1-4|TRBV25-1|many
CASSESLDKFEKLFF
TGTGCCAGCAGTGAGTCCTTGGACAAATTTGAAAAACTGTTTTTT
>.|TRBJ1-1|TRBV4-1|many
CASSQGFAEAFF
TGCGCCAGCAGCCAAGGGTTTGCTGAAGCTTTCTTT
>TRBD1|TRBJ2-2|TRBV6-2/TRBV6-3|few
CASSNRGRFTGELFF
TGTGCCAGCAGTAACAGGGGGCGATTCACCGGGGAGCTGTTTTTT
>.|TRBJ1-5|TRBV7-2|few
CASSFRESNQPQHF
TGTGCCAGCAGCTTCCGGGAGAGCAATCAGCCCCAGCATTTT
>.|TRBJ1-2|TRBV5-5|few
CASSRIGGGYTF
TGTGCCAGCAGCCGGATTGGCGGGGGCTACACCTTC
>.|TRBJ2-3|TRBV5-5|.
CASSLAWRGFTDTQYF
TGTGCCAGCAGCTTGGCTTGGCGGGGATTCACAGATACGCAGTATTTT